Presented here are 31 T cell receptor beta chains from one specimen sequenced in a study of blood T cell repertoires in COVID-19. Clones were read by immunoSEQ multiplex PCR, and TCRdb kept only the in-frame ones, dropping some. The sample has roughly 200,000 clones; 80% to 90% are singletons. Source material: PBMCs or T cells enriched from blood (not recorded which). The receptor source for this set is a woman aged 25 to 39 who had been exposed to COVID-19.

The gene calls are TRBV15 and TRBJ2-1, with TRBD2 matching 10 bases. The CDR3 runs to 17 residues. CDR1 and CDR2 (germline): LNHNV, YYDKDF (reference sequence). Trimming took 0 bases from V and 3 from J; bases not matched to a gene: 5. For the CDR3, the DNA is TGTGCCACCAGCAGAGATCTAGCGGGGGCCTTCTACAATGAGCAGTTCTTC. It specifies CATSRDLAGAFYNEQFF.

The rearrangement joins TRBV10-1 to TRBJ1-2; D remains ambiguous. Germline V gene sequence: CDR1 WNHNN, CDR2 SYGVQD (reference sequence). The CDR3 length is 12 residues. V lost 4 bases to trimming and J lost 5 bases, with 8 bases between them. In nucleotides, the CDR3 is TGCGCCAGCAGTGTCAGCGAGTATGGCTACACCTTC. This translates into CASSVSEYGYTF.

V and J are TRBV19 and TRBJ1-2; 7 nucleotides agree with TRBD1. Germline lookup yields CDR1 LNHDA and CDR2 SQIVND (reference sequence). The CDR3 loop spans 12 amino acids. After removal of 9 bases from V and 4 bases from J, the junction contained 5 bases not matched to a gene. The CDR3 sequence is CASADRAYGYTF. The CDR3 coding sequence is TGTGCCAGCGCTGACAGGGCCTATGGCTACACCTTC.

V gene TRBV7-8 combines with J gene TRBJ1-4; D gene uncertain. The CDR3 spans 14 residues. Germline V lookup: CDR1 SGHVS, CDR2 FQNEAQ. V lost 1 base to trimming and J lost 5 bases, with 8 bases between them. CDR3 residues: CASSLGSPNEKLFF. In nucleotides, the CDR3 is TGTGCCAGCAGCTTAGGTAGTCCGAATGAAAAACTGTTTTTT.

V gene TRBV5-1 combines with J gene TRBJ2-1, with 9 bases fitting TRBD2. CDR1 is SGHRS and CDR2 is YFSETQ in the germline V gene. CDR3 length: 15 amino acids. V gave up 4 bases and J gave up 4 bases; unmatched junction bases: 6. CDR3 loop: CASSGLAGGYNEQFF. DNA for the CDR3: TGCGCCAGCAGCGGGCTGGCGGGGGGGTACAATGAGCAGTTCTTC.

The chain couples TRBV13 to TRBJ2-7, with D possibly being TRBD2 (7 bases). The CDR3 has 16 amino acids. The V end lost 4 bases, the J end lost 3 bases, and 19 bases lay between the germline ends. Germline V gene lookup returns CDR1 PRHDT and CDR2 FYEKMQ (reference sequence). The CDR3 nucleotides read TGTGCCAGCAGCTACGGGGGGCGGAACCCGTACTACGAGCAGTACTTC. It specifies CASSYGGRNPYYEQYF.

This chain links TRBV10-1 with TRBJ1-5; 11 positions match TRBD1. This CDR3 has 12 residues. The germline gives CDR1 WNHNN, CDR2 SYGVQD (reference sequence). J was trimmed by 6 bases and V by 8 bases; bases with no gene match: 0. The chain's CDR3 is CASGTGGQPQHF. The CDR3 coding sequence is TGCGCCAGCGGGACAGGGGGTCAGCCCCAGCATTTT.

The chain recombines TRBV14 with TRBJ1-2; D uncertain. V shed 0 bases and J shed 2 bases, with 4 bases lying between them. Per germline, CDR1 SGHDN and CDR2 FVKESK. The CDR3 runs to 13 residues. CDR3 residues: CASSQEQNYGYTF. CDR3 sequence (DNA): TGTGCCAGCAGCCAAGAACAGAACTATGGCTACACCTTC. Using reference TRBV14 and TRBJ1-2 for the parts outside the CDR3, the full variable domain is EAGVTQFPSHSVIEKGQTVTLRCDPISGHDNLYWYRRVMGKEIKFLLHFVKESKQDESGMPNNRFLAERTGGTYSTLKVQPAELEDSGVYFCASSQEQNYGYTFGSGTRLTVV.

The DNA for the CDR3 is TGTGCCAGCAGTTACTCGGAGCGGCGATACGAGCAGTACTTC. It is translated as CASSYSERRYEQYF. The V call is TRBV6-5, the J call TRBJ2-7; perhaps TRBD2 as D (5 bases). The CDR3 has 14 amino acids. The germline gives CDR1 MNHEY, CDR2 SVGAGI. Deletions cut 0 bases from V and 4 bases from J, with 10 bases between.

CDR3 nucleotide sequence: TGTGCCAGCAGTTACCGGACAGGGACTGGGGCCAACGTCCTGACTTTC. Amino acids: CASSYRTGTGANVLTF. V usage is TRBV6-5 and J usage is TRBJ2-6, with 8 bases fitting TRBD1. The germline CDR1 and CDR2 sequences are MNHEY and SVGAGI. The CDR3 consists of 16 residues. V dropped 2 bases and J dropped 2; count of bases not matched to a gene: 2.

This clone was observed a few times. The chain is built from TRBV5-1 and TRBJ1-2, with 7 bases aligning to TRBD1. The CDR3 has 15 residues. The germline V gene has CDR1 SGHRS and CDR2 YFSETQ. The J segment lost 8 bases and the V segment lost 0 bases, leaving 10 bases of the junction unmatched. The CDR3 sequence: CASSLESGAGGGYTF. The CDR3 DNA follows: TGCGCCAGCAGCTTGGAATCTGGGGCAGGGGGAGGCTACACCTTC.

Details on this clone: Germline and junction disagree at one end, which may indicate a read error. The chain is built from TRBV19 and TRBJ2-1, with 14 bases matching TRBD2. Per the germline V gene, CDR1 is LNHDA and CDR2 is SQIVND (reference sequence). The CDR3 covers 17 residues. The CDR3 DNA reads TGTGCCAGTAGTCTAGAGCGACTAGCGGGGGGGCGCAATGAGCAGTTCTTC. Its protein is CASSLERLAGGRNEQFF.

V gene TRBV27 combines with J gene TRBJ1-5, with D tentatively TRBD1 (6 bases). The CDR3 length is 14 residues. CDR1 is MNHEY and CDR2 is SMNVEV in the germline V gene (reference sequence). Trimming took 2 bases from V and 9 from J, leaving 14 bases between them. CDR3 in DNA: TGTGCCAGCAGTTTAGCGGGGGCCGACCGGCCCCAGCATTTT. Translated: CASSLAGADRPQHF.

The chain combines TRBV7-9 with TRBJ1-6, with D hard to call. This CDR3 is 14 amino acids long. Per germline, CDR1 SEHNR and CDR2 FQNEAQ (reference sequence). The V gene lost 3 bases and the J gene lost 10 bases, with 13 bases spanning the gap. CDR3 sequence (DNA): TGTGCCAGCAGCTTTTCGACATATGTATCACCCCTCCACTTT. Translated: CASSFSTYVSPLHF.

The chain links TRBV2 to TRBJ2-5; a weak D match, TRBD1 (6 bases). With 6 bases removed from V and 4 bases from J, the gap between germline ends came to 18 bases. The CDR3 has 15 amino acids. The germline gives CDR1 SNHLY, CDR2 FYNNEI. The CDR3 spells CASRAQGLYRETQYF. CDR3 nucleotide sequence: TGTGCCAGCAGGGCGCAGGGGTTATACAGAGAGACCCAGTACTTC.

This clone was recorded only once. V is TRBV18 and J is TRBJ1-1, with a possible D match to TRBD1 (5 bases). Trimming cost V 3 bases and J 5 bases, with 19 bases left between them. The V gene's germline CDR1 is KGHSH and CDR2 LQKENI. The CDR3 is made up of 16 amino acids. DNA of the CDR3: TGTGCCAGCTCACCGAACTTTGTAGGGCGGGGGACTGAAGCTTTCTTT. This encodes CASSPNFVGRGTEAFF.

V is TRBV3-1 (or the pseudogene TRBV3-2) and J is TRBJ2-1, with D maybe TRBD2 (5 bases). The CDR3 is 14 residues long. Trimming pared 1 base from V and 4 bases from J, leaving 8 bases between. Germline values: CDR1 LGHDT, CDR2 YNNKEL (reference sequence). CDR3 loop: CASSQASGYNEQFF. The CDR3 nucleotides are TGTGCCAGCAGCCAAGCCTCGGGGTACAATGAGCAGTTCTTC.

The rearrangement uses TRBV5-6 and TRBJ2-5; D call uncertain. There are 14 residues in the CDR3. Germline values: CDR1 SGHDT, CDR2 YYEEEE. V was clipped by 3 bases and J by 2 bases, with 11 bases between them. The CDR3 DNA follows: TGTGCCAGCAGCTCCCCGCCTAATCAAGAGACCCAGTACTTC. Its translation: CASSSPPNQETQYF.

The chain has TRBV6-5 and TRBJ2-2; D may be TRBD1 (6 bases). Germline V CDR1 and CDR2: MNHEY, SVGAGI. The CDR3 runs 14 residues. The germline V and J ends were trimmed by 5 bases and 6 bases, with 13 bases remaining between them. The CDR3 is CASSHYRDAGELFF. CDR3 nucleotides: TGTGCCAGCAGTCACTACAGGGACGCCGGGGAGCTGTTTTTT.

This clone was detected a few times. The CDR3 loop reads CATSRPTGESTEAFF. The CDR3, as DNA: TGTGCCACCAGCAGACCTACAGGGGAGAGCACTGAAGCTTTCTTT. The chain carries TRBV15 and TRBJ1-1, with 7 nucleotides matching TRBD1. Trimming took 2 bases from V and 4 from J; bases not matched to a gene: 7. From germline, CDR1 is LNHNV and CDR2 YYDKDF (reference sequence). There are 15 residues in the CDR3.

V gene TRBV9 combines with J gene TRBJ2-7, with D perhaps matching TRBD2 (5 bases). Germline assignment: CDR1 SGDLS and CDR2 YYNGEE. The V end was cut by 5 bases, the J end by 1 base, with 7 bases between. The CDR3 is 12 residues long. The CDR3 spells CASRAVSYEQYF. The CDR3 DNA reads as TGTGCCAGCAGAGCGGTTTCCTACGAGCAGTACTTC. The full variable domain, with the rest looked up from reference TRBV9 and TRBJ2-7, is DSGVTQTPKHLITATGQRVTLRCSPRSGDLSVYWYQQSLDQGLQFLIQYYNGEERAKGNILERFSAQQFPDLHSELNLSSLELGDSALYFCASRAVSYEQYFGPGTRLTVT.

This clone has more than one count but fewer than ten. For the CDR3, the DNA is TGTGCCAGCAGCTCTGGGGAGGCTAATTCACCCCTCCACTTT. Translated: CASSSGEANSPLHF. The J gene is TRBJ1-6, the V gene TRBV5-6; D not resolved. This CDR3 is 14 amino acids long. Germline CDR1 reads SGHDT; CDR2 reads YYEEEE. Trimming pared 3 bases from V and 6 bases from J, leaving 10 bases between.

CDR3 in DNA: TGTGCCAGCAGTTTACAGGGTGTAAACACCATATATTTT. Its translation is CASSLQGVNTIYF. The chain employs TRBV28 and TRBJ1-3; D perhaps matches TRBD1 (5 bases). Germline CDR1 MDHEN, CDR2 SYDVKM. The CDR3 contains 13 residues. The ends were cut back, 2 bases at V and 6 bases at J, with 8 bases in the middle.

This chain links TRBV30 with TRBJ2-7; D gene uncertain. This CDR3 spans 12 amino acids. CDR1 and CDR2 from the germline V gene are GTSNPN and SVGIG (reference sequence). The V and J ends lost 2 bases and 2 bases respectively, with 7 bases between them. The CDR3 region has the DNA TGTGCCTGGAGTCGAGGTACCTACGAGCAGTACTTC. As protein: CAWSRGTYEQYF.

The chain joins TRBV9 to TRBJ1-2; D gene ambiguous. Germline CDR1 and CDR2: SGDLS and YYNGEE. V was shortened by 3 bases and J by 4 bases, with 16 bases between the two germline ends. The CDR3 has 15 residues. The CDR3 region has the DNA TGTGCCAGCAGCGACGACATACGATACACCTATGGCTACACCTTC. This codes for CASSDDIRYTYGYTF.

The rearrangement uses TRBV5-1 and TRBJ2-7; 8 bases are shared with TRBD1. J was trimmed by 0 bases and V by 4 bases; bases with no gene match: 12. Germline-derived CDR1 and CDR2 are SGHRS and YFSETQ. The CDR3 totals 17 residues. CDR3 sequence reads: CASSLGLQGAHSYEQYF. Here the CDR3 DNA reads TGCGCCAGCAGCCTGGGCCTCCAGGGGGCCCACTCCTACGAGCAGTACTTC.

The chain combines TRBV7-2 with TRBJ1-5; TRBD1 matches 7 bases. The CDR3 sequence is 15 residues long. Germline CDR1 SGHTA, CDR2 FQGNSA. V lost 1 base to trimming and J lost 6 bases; unmatched junction nucleotides: 6. CDR3 loop: CASSLVGQGGQPQHF. The CDR3 region has the DNA TGTGCCAGCAGCTTAGTAGGCCAGGGGGGTCAGCCCCAGCATTTT.

The chain employs TRBV27 and TRBJ2-7; 7 nucleotides agree with TRBD1. V was clipped by 1 base and J by 3 bases; unmatched bases: 3. Germline CDR1 MNHEY, CDR2 SMNVEV (reference sequence). The CDR3 consists of 14 residues. The CDR3 nucleotides are TGTGCCAGCAGTTTATACAGGGGAGACTACGAGCAGTACTTC. Translated: CASSLYRGDYEQYF.

This sequence joins TRBV9 and TRBJ1-1; no clear D gene. Germline V gene lookup returns CDR1 SGDLS and CDR2 YYNGEE. The V gene lost 0 bases and the J gene lost 1 base, with 13 bases spanning the gap. This CDR3 region has 16 residues. DNA for the CDR3: TGTGCCAGCAGCGTAGGTAGCTCCCCTAAGAACACTGAAGCTTTCTTT. Translation: CASSVGSSPKNTEAFF.

The rearrangement links TRBV30 to TRBJ2-7, with a possible D match to TRBD2 (7 bases). The germline gives CDR1 GTSNPN, CDR2 SVGIG (reference sequence). CDR3 length equals 14 residues. The V gene lost 4 bases and the J gene lost 3 bases, with 16 bases spanning the gap. The CDR3 protein is CAWNPGGPLYEQYF. The CDR3 nucleotides are TGTGCCTGGAACCCCGGGGGGCCTCTCTACGAGCAGTACTTC.

V gene TRBV27 combines with J gene TRBJ1-2; 9 bases match TRBD1. Trimming cost V 2 bases and J 0 bases; bases outside gene matches: 4. This CDR3 contains 16 residues. Germline V gene lookup returns CDR1 MNHEY and CDR2 SMNVEV (reference sequence). The CDR3 region has the DNA TGTGCCAGCAGTTTACTAGGACAGGGGACTAACTATGGCTACACCTTC. Residues: CASSLLGQGTNYGYTF.